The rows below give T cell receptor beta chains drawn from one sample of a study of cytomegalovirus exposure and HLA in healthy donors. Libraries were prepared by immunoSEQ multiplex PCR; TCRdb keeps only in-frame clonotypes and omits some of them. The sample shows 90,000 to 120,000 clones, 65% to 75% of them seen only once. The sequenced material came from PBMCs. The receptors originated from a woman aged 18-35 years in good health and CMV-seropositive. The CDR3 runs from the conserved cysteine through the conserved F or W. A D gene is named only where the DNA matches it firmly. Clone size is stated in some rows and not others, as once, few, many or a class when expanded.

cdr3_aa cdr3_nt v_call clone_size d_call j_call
CASNPNLAKNIQYF TGTGCCAGCAATCCTAATCTCGCCAAAAACATTCAGTACTTC TRBV2 - - TRBJ2-4
CASSLALAFGTMYGEQYF TGTGCCAGCAGCTTAGCCTTAGCGTTTGGTACAATGTATGGCGAGCAGTACTTC TRBV7-2 - - TRBJ2-7
CASRTGGSLADTQYF TGTGCCAGTAGGACGGGAGGTTCACTTGCAGATACGCAGTATTTT TRBV19 - TRBD2 TRBJ2-3
CASSAGGSYEQYF TGTGCCAGTTCTGCAGGGGGCTCCTACGAGCAGTACTTC TRBV28 - TRBD1 TRBJ2-7
CASSPVGGGNEQYF TGTGCCAGCTCACCAGTAGGGGGGGGTAACGAGCAGTACTTC TRBV18 - - TRBJ2-7
CASSALIAGETQYF TGTGCCAGCAGCGCCTTGATCGCGGGAGAGACCCAGTACTTC TRBV7-8 - - TRBJ2-5
CASSLASDRGTYNEQFF TGCGCCAGCAGCTTGGCCTCGGACAGGGGGACCTACAATGAGCAGTTCTTC TRBV5-1 - TRBD1 TRBJ2-1
CAWSLVYEQYF TGTGCCTGGAGTTTGGTTTACGAGCAGTACTTC TRBV30 once - TRBJ2-7
CASKGGQGNTEAFF TGTGCCAGCAAGGGGGGGCAGGGGAACACTGAAGCTTTCTTT TRBV2 - - TRBJ1-1
CASSVGLADEQYF TGTGCCAGCAGTGTCGGACTAGCGGACGAGCAGTACTTC TRBV6-1 few TRBD2 TRBJ2-7
CASSKTGGLGETQYF TGTGCCAGCAGCAAGACAGGGGGCCTCGGAGAGACCCAGTACTTC TRBV7-2 - TRBD1 TRBJ2-5
CASILSPGGYQPQHF TGTGCCAGCATCCTCTCCCCAGGGGGCTATCAGCCCCAGCATTTT TRBV28 few TRBD1 TRBJ1-5
CAWSVGRVNLYSNQPQHF TGTGCCTGGAGTGTTGGCAGGGTAAACCTGTATAGCAATCAGCCCCAGCATTTT TRBV30 - - TRBJ1-5
CASSGGLAVSYEQYF TGTGCCAGCAGCGGAGGACTAGCGGTCTCCTACGAGCAGTACTTC TRBV7-9 few TRBD2 TRBJ2-7
CSVFQNYGYTF TGCAGCGTTTTCCAGAACTATGGCTACACCTTC TRBV29-1 once - TRBJ1-2
CASSAHRGVETYEQYF TGTGCCAGCAGCGCCCATCGGGGAGTCGAGACCTACGAGCAGTACTTC TRBV9 - - TRBJ2-7
CASSLSDLSYNEQFF TGTGCCAGCAGTTTGAGCGACCTCTCCTACAATGAGCAGTTCTTC TRBV27 - - TRBJ2-1
CATGTAYEQYF TGTGCCACCGGGACAGCCTACGAGCAGTACTTC TRBV6-1 - TRBD1 TRBJ2-7
CAWSYPGANYGYTF TGTGCCTGGAGTTATCCGGGGGCTAACTATGGCTACACCTTC TRBV30 - - TRBJ1-2
CASSEALVDTQYF TGTGCCAGCAGCGAGGCTCTGGTAGATACGCAGTATTTT TRBV14 - - TRBJ2-3
CASSRTSGRSSGANVLTF TGTGCCAGCTCTCGGACTAGCGGGAGGAGCTCTGGGGCCAACGTCCTGACTTTC TRBV18 once TRBD2 TRBJ2-6
CASSVSEGDTQYF TGTGCCAGCAGTGTCTCGGAGGGAGATACGCAGTATTTT TRBV6-9 - - TRBJ2-3